This record covers a single T cell receptor (beta chain). The cohort comprised adults aged 18 to 89 years residing in 20 to 25 US areas. Participants' own reports of clinical history determined their cohort assignment. Recovered status applied to Cohort 3 donors who had two consecutive negative PCRs. It also applied to those with clearance or with symptom resolution. The data were taken from a study of blood T cell repertoires in COVID-19. Per germline, CDR1 SGHDN and CDR2 FVKESK. V gave up 3 bases and J gave up 6 bases; unmatched junction bases: 3. The CDR3 extends over 13 amino acids. Per the authors' pipeline: Reference gene primers were amplified, and this amplification served to estimate nucleated cell counts. Profiling relied on immunoSEQ multiplex PCR, and the TCRdb table lists in-frame clones only, not all of them. That table is the source of V, J and clone size, and D and trimming were worked out from the DNA. Among more than 450,000 clones, 87% were seen once, and the ten largest hold about 0.75%.

The sequencing sample was made of PBMCs or T cells enriched from blood (not recorded which). This chain links TRBV14 with TRBJ2-7; 9 nucleotides line up with TRBD1. This TCR came from a woman between 18 and 29 years old who had recovered from COVID-19. For the CDR3, the DNA is TGTGCCAGCAGCCAGGGACAGGGCTTCGAGCAGTACTTC. Its protein is CASSQGQGFEQYF.